This is a list of T cell receptor beta chains from one sample in a study of T cells in tuberculosis. Generated by immunoSEQ multiplex PCR, the TCRdb table keeps only in-frame clones and is missing some. The sample contains tens of thousands of clones, 90% to 95% of which appear only once. The material sequenced was PBMCs. Every receptor here comes from a donor aged 10-35 years with latent tuberculosis or without tuberculosis infection. CDR3s include the opening cysteine and the closing phenylalanine or tryptophan. D genes are given only for firm matches. Where a row states a size, it is once, few, many or the class of an expanded clone; other rows omit it.

d_gene	abundance	v_gene	j_gene	CDR3nt	CDR3aa
.	.	TRBV6-5	TRBJ1-1	TGTGCCAGCAACCCCTATTTCATAGTAGGGGCTGAAGCTTTCTTT	CASNPYFIVGAEAFF
TRBD2	.	TRBV5-1	TRBJ2-3	TGCGCCAGCAGCGAGGTGGGAGGGCCAGATACGCAGTATTTT	CASSEVGGPDTQYF
.	few	TRBV10-1	TRBJ1-5	TGCGCCAGGAGGAAGCGGAGGGGTAGCAATCAGCCCCAGCATTTT	CARRKRRGSNQPQHF
.	.	TRBV10-2	TRBJ2-1	TGCGCCAGCAGAGACAGTTCTAGGGAGCAGTTCTTC	CASRDSSREQFF
TRBD1	.	TRBV29-1	TRBJ1-2	TGCAGCGTTGACGACGGGGACAGGGTCCATGGCTACACCTTC	CSVDDGDRVHGYTF
TRBD2	.	TRBV19	TRBJ2-7	TGTGCCAGTAGTATCAGCGGGGTCGGCACGACCTACGAGCAGTACTTC	CASSISGVGTTYEQYF
.	.	TRBV19	TRBJ1-2	TGTGCCACTAAACAGGACACAGCTAACTATGGCTACACCTTC	CATKQDTANYGYTF
.	.	TRBV4-1	TRBJ1-3	TGCGCCAGCAGCCAAGAAGTGAGCTCTGGAAACACCATATATTTT	CASSQEVSSGNTIYF
.	.	TRBV27	TRBJ2-2	TGTGCCAGCAACACCATTGAGGAGTACACCGGGGAGCTGTTTTTT	CASNTIEEYTGELFF
.	.	TRBV19	TRBJ2-7	TGTGCCAGTAGTATAGGAGTACGACCCGATAGACGATCGAGGGAGCAGTACTTC	CASSIGVRPDRRSREQYF
.	once	TRBV6-6	TRBJ1-2	TGTGCCAGCATGACGGGATCGGATGGCTACACCTTC	CASMTGSDGYTF
.	.	TRBV6-5	TRBJ1-4	TGTGCCAGCAGTTATTTTGTGGGGGCCCCGAATGAAAAACTGTTTTTT	CASSYFVGAPNEKLFF
.	.	TRBV25-1	TRBJ2-7	TGTGCCAGTCCTCTATGGGGAGAGGCGTACGAGCAGTACTTC	CASPLWGEAYEQYF